These 6 T cell receptor beta chains were sequenced from one sample in a study of OX40 agonist ivuxolimab in advanced cancers. The table came from immunoSEQ multiplex PCR; TCRdb's copy has only in-frame clones and leaves some out. The table lists about 66,000 clones, 83% of them singletons. The input for sequencing was CD4+ or CD8+ T cells sorted from blood, taken in a trial of the OX40 agonist ivuxolimab. These receptors came from an adult with an advanced solid tumor such as melanoma, head and neck, liver or kidney cancer.

The genes are TRBV29-1 and TRBJ2-1; 9 bases map to TRBD1. The CDR3 extends over 12 amino acids. With V trimmed by 7 bases and J by 8 bases, 6 bases remained unmatched. CDR1 is SQVTM and CDR2 is ANQGSEA in the germline V gene. The CDR3 region has the DNA TGCAGCGCTACAGGGGGCTGGGATGAGCAGTTCTTC. This gives the protein CSATGGWDEQFF.

The genes are TRBV29-1 and TRBJ1-1; unclear D gene. With 7 bases removed from V and 0 bases from J, the gap between germline ends came to 9 bases. CDR1 is SQVTM and CDR2 is ANQGSEA in the germline V gene. This CDR3 has 12 residues. CDR3 loop: CSAGLMNTEAFF. As DNA, the CDR3 is TGCAGCGCAGGACTGATGAACACTGAAGCTTTCTTT.

The chain employs TRBV10-2 and TRBJ2-7; D remains ambiguous. V shed 3 bases and J shed 0 bases, with 12 bases lying between them. CDR1 WSHSY and CDR2 SAAADI come from the germline V gene. The length of the CDR3 is 15 residues. CDR3 region: CASSEFSGRSYEQYF. CDR3 DNA: TGCGCCAGCAGTGAATTCTCCGGTCGCTCCTACGAGCAGTACTTC.

This chain links TRBV5-1 with TRBJ2-1; tentatively, D is TRBD1 or TRBD2 (5 bases each). In germline, CDR1 is SGHRS, CDR2 YFSETQ. Trimming took off 0 bases at V and 6 bases at J, with 13 bases between the two ends. CDR3 size: 15 residues. The CDR3 sequence is CASSLAAGSVNEQFF. The CDR3 coding sequence is TGCGCCAGCAGCTTGGCGGCAGGGAGTGTCAATGAGCAGTTCTTC.

J is TRBJ1-2 and V is TRBV5-4; no definite D call. The length of the CDR3 is 14 residues. Germline V gene sequence: CDR1 SGHNT, CDR2 YYREEE (reference sequence). Trimming left V 1 base short and J 4 bases short, with 11 bases between. The CDR3 DNA is TGTGCCAGCAGCTTGTTCGGCAGCCCCTATGGCTACACCTTC. Its translation: CASSLFGSPYGYTF.

The rearrangement links TRBV5-6 to TRBJ2-1; 8 positions agree with TRBD1. With V trimmed by 6 bases and J by 4 bases, 12 bases remained unmatched. CDR3 length: 16 amino acids. Germline assignment: CDR1 SGHDT and CDR2 YYEEEE. The CDR3 DNA is TGTGCCAGCAACGCACTAGACAGGGGTACGTACAATGAGCAGTTCTTC. Amino acid sequence: CASNALDRGTYNEQFF.